The 13 T cell receptor beta chains presented below share a single source sample, sequenced in a study of radiotherapy plus CTLA-4 blockade in lung cancer. TCRdb's table, derived via immunoSEQ multiplex PCR, lists solely in-frame clones and lacks some. The repertoire consists of tens of thousands of clones, with around nine tenths occurring once and the leading ten covering roughly 17%. The sequencing here drew on peripheral blood, taken from a patient treated with radiotherapy plus ipilimumab. The origin of the receptors is a human donor with non-small cell lung cancer that progressed on radiotherapy plus ipilimumab.

V usage is TRBV5-1 and J usage is TRBJ2-7, with D tentatively TRBD1 or TRBD2 (5 bases each). The V end lost 1 base, the J end lost 7 bases, and 24 bases lay between the germline ends. The germline V gene has CDR1 SGHRS and CDR2 YFSETQ. The CDR3 runs 17 residues. DNA of the CDR3: TGCGCCAGCAGCTTGATGGCCGGTTTTGTGGGGACGGAAGAGCAGTACTTC. It is translated as CASSLMAGFVGTEEQYF.

This clone was seen a few times. The CDR3: CATAPRGMATNEKLFF. In DNA, the CDR3 is TGTGCCACTGCCCCCAGGGGGATGGCAACTAATGAAAAACTGTTTTTT. The rearrangement uses TRBV27 and TRBJ1-4; 7 bases match TRBD1. The J segment lost 0 bases and the V segment lost 10 bases, leaving 11 bases of the junction unmatched. The CDR3 has 16 amino acids. Germline V lookup: CDR1 MNHEY, CDR2 SMNVEV (reference sequence).

As regards this clone: One end of the junction varies from germline; a read error may be responsible. The same CDR3 is also encoded by other DNA sequences in this sample. CDR3 sequence: CSVEGQGNTEAFF. Here the CDR3 DNA reads TGCAGCGTCGAAGGGCAGGGGAACACTGAAGCTTTCTTT. The chain joins TRBV29-1 to TRBJ1-1; tentatively, D is TRBD1 (5 bases). This CDR3 is 13 amino acids long. Germline V lookup: CDR1 SQVTM, CDR2 ANQGSEA. Full variable domain (rest looked up from reference TRBV29-1 and TRBJ1-1): SAVISQKPSRDICQRGTSLTIQCQVDSQVTMMFWYRQQPGQSLTLIATANQGSEATYESGFVIDKFPISRPNLTFSTLTVSNMSPEDSSIYLCSVEGQGNTEAFFGQGTRLTVV.

The chain has TRBV7-9 and TRBJ1-1; 7 nucleotides match TRBD1. CDR1 and CDR2 from the germline V gene are SEHNR and FQNEAQ (reference sequence). This CDR3 spans 15 amino acids. V shed 2 bases, J shed 7 bases, and the junction held 10 bases outside the gene matches. This chain's CDR3 is CASSLPRTGPFEAFF. DNA for the CDR3: TGTGCCAGCAGCTTACCTAGGACAGGCCCCTTTGAAGCTTTCTTT.

CDR3 nucleotide sequence: TGTGCCAGCAGTTACCGCAGGGTCAGCACCGGGGAGCTGTTTTTT. Its protein product is CASSYRRVSTGELFF. This chain connects TRBV6-6 to TRBJ2-2; possible D gene TRBD1, 5 bases. This CDR3 spans 15 amino acids. Trimming took 2 bases from V and 4 from J, leaving 11 bases between them. CDR1 is MNHNY and CDR2 is SVGAGI in the germline V gene (reference sequence).

This clone was counted once. The chain employs TRBV7-2 and TRBJ1-3; no clear D. V gave up 8 bases and J gave up 1 base, with 18 bases separating them. Germline lookup yields CDR1 SGHTA and CDR2 FQGNSA. The CDR3 runs to 16 residues. This CDR3 is CASSTGQVLSGNTIYF. Here the CDR3 DNA reads TGTGCCAGCTCCACGGGCCAGGTCCTGTCTGGAAACACCATATATTTT.

A single count supports this clone. This chain joins TRBV7-2 and TRBJ1-6; no definite D call. Per germline, CDR1 SGHTA and CDR2 FQGNSA. Trimming stripped 3 bases from V and 5 bases from J, with 8 bases between. The CDR3 consists of 14 residues. CDR3 coding DNA: TGTGCCAGCAGCTTCGGGAGTAATAATTCACCCCTCCACTTT. It is translated as CASSFGSNNSPLHF.

The rearrangement links TRBV4-3 to TRBJ2-1; no reliable D call. The CDR3 is made up of 14 amino acids. Germline loops: CDR1 LGHNA, CDR2 YSLEER. V gave up 0 bases and J gave up 5 bases, with 8 bases separating them. CDR3 in amino acids: CASSQESKNNEQFF. DNA for the CDR3: TGCGCCAGCAGCCAAGAAAGCAAGAACAATGAGCAGTTCTTC.

V usage is TRBV5-1 and J usage is TRBJ2-7; 7 bases are a match to TRBD1. Trimming at V came to 6 bases and at J to 2 bases, leaving 11 bases not matched to a gene. This CDR3 has 15 residues. Germline V lookup: CDR1 SGHRS, CDR2 YFSETQ. CDR3 nucleotide sequence: TGCGCCAGCAACCAGGCGGCAGGGGGAGCCTACGAGCAGTACTTC. It translates to CASNQAAGGAYEQYF.

The chain combines TRBV6-5 with TRBJ2-3; D call uncertain. V shed 10 bases and J shed 0 bases, with 14 bases lying between them. Germline CDR1 and CDR2: MNHEY and SVGAGI. CDR3 length equals 14 residues. CDR3 in amino acids: CATTPVTSTDTQYF. In nucleotides, the CDR3 is TGTGCCACCACCCCGGTAACTAGCACAGATACGCAGTATTTT.

The chain is built from TRBV25-1 and TRBJ2-5; possibly TRBD2 for D (6 bases). V gave up 7 bases and J gave up 2 bases, with 14 bases separating them. Germline lookup yields CDR1 MGHDK and CDR2 SYGVNS. This CDR3 has 14 amino acids. The DNA for the CDR3 is TGTGCCAGCACTAGACCGGGGGTTCAAGAGACCCAGTACTTC. As protein: CASTRPGVQETQYF.

The CDR3 reads CASSLTGTPYEQYF. In DNA form, the CDR3 reads TGTGCCAGCAGTTTGACAGGAACCCCCTACGAGCAGTACTTC. The chain joins TRBV27 to TRBJ2-7; D possibly corresponds to TRBD1 (6 bases). This CDR3 region has 14 residues. Trimming removed 3 bases at V and 2 bases at J, with 11 bases between. The germline gives CDR1 MNHEY, CDR2 SMNVEV (reference sequence).

The chain links TRBV28 to TRBJ1-5, with 9 bases lining up with TRBD1. The length of the CDR3 is 17 residues. J lost 0 bases, V lost 6 bases, and 9 bases had no gene match. CDR1 is MDHEN and CDR2 is SYDVKM in the germline V gene. This CDR3 is CASRSTGGAYSNQPQHF. In DNA, the CDR3 is TGTGCCAGCAGATCGACAGGGGGTGCCTATAGCAATCAGCCCCAGCATTTT.